This T cell receptor beta chain was captured in a study of OX40 agonist ivuxolimab in advanced cancers. Turning to the study itself: Earlier anti-PD-1, anti-PD-L1 or anti-CTLA-4 therapy was permitted; roughly 37% had received some. Partial responses were achieved by three patients, of whom one had hepatocellular carcinoma and two had cutaneous melanoma.

Germline CDR1 and CDR2: MDHEN and SYDVKM. Trimming pared 6 bases from V and 4 bases from J, leaving 15 bases between. The CDR3 loop spans 14 amino acids. The repertoire was sequenced with immunoSEQ multiplex PCR; TCRdb's copy has only in-frame clones and lacks some. The sample contains 65,000 to 90,000 clones, over 65% of which appear only once. This TCR was recovered from an adult with an advanced solid tumor such as melanoma, head and neck, liver or kidney cancer. The sequencing here drew on CD4+ or CD8+ T cells sorted from blood, taken in a trial of the OX40 agonist ivuxolimab. The chain is built from TRBV28 and TRBJ2-5; maybe TRBD2 (6 bases). The DNA of the CDR3 is TGTGCCAGCAGCTCCGGGACTCAGTCAGAGACCCAGTACTTC. It translates to CASSSGTQSETQYF.